This T cell receptor (beta chain) emerged from a study of human T cells and chemical hapten exposure. Overall study context: Sensitization employed 2% DPC on 2 cm by 2 cm of upper inner arm skin.

The study used a library that attached unique molecular identifiers to individual cDNA molecules. TCRdb redid the calling of the RACE reads with MiXCR, one entry per CDR3 protein. The data show 250,000 to 300,000 distinct CDR3 sequences, 7.5% to 9% seen once. Time point in this sample: pre-sensitization, week 0. Treatment denoted: therapeutic diphenylcyclopropenone sensitization with weekly scalp DPC. V was pared by 2 bases and J by 10 bases, with 8 bases between. The CDR3 loop spans 11 amino acids. Germline lookup yields CDR1 MNHNS and CDR2 SASEGT. This sample comprised whole blood, obtained in connection with sensitization to the hapten diphenylcyclopropenone (DPC). The sequence derives from a man aged 18 to 29 with alopecia areata. Some clones in this sample may be carry-over from other donors' samples. The V and J genes are TRBV6-1 and TRBJ1-1, with D tentatively TRBD1 (6 bases). The CDR3 reads CASSETRGAFF. The CDR3 region has the DNA TGTGCCAGCAGTGAAACCAGGGGAGCTTTCTTT.